One and the same sample provided the 29 T cell receptor beta chains below, sequenced in a study of T cells after posttransplantation cyclophosphamide. Clones were sequenced by immunoSEQ multiplex PCR, and TCRdb holds only the in-frame ones, with some missing. The sample lists some 30,000 clones, roughly nine tenths occurring once. The naive gate required viable CD3+CD4+ or CD3+CD8+ cells with CCR7+CD45RA+CD45RO-CD95-CD27+CD28+ phenotype. Sequences were obtained from naive CD4+ T cells sorted from blood. Receptors were obtained from a man younger than 45 in good health and a related stem cell transplant donor.

The J gene is TRBJ2-4, the V gene TRBV19, with D possibly matching TRBD2 (6 bases). V was shortened by 1 base and J by 5 bases, with 15 bases between the two germline ends. The CDR3 loop spans 16 amino acids. Per the germline V gene, CDR1 is LNHDA and CDR2 is SQIVND (reference sequence). CDR3 sequence: CASSIGGGQQENIQYF. The CDR3 DNA reads TGTGCCAGTAGTATAGGTGGAGGGCAGCAAGAAAACATTCAGTACTTC.

CDR3 DNA sequence: TGTGCCAGCAGTTTATCGCGGCGCACTTCCTACGAGCAGTACTTC. Amino acid sequence: CASSLSRRTSYEQYF. The J gene is TRBJ2-7, the V gene TRBV27; no clear D. The CDR3 contains 15 residues. Trimming shortened V by 0 bases and J by 1 base, and 10 bases separated the two germline ends. Germline CDR1 is MNHEY and CDR2 is SMNVEV (reference sequence).

This rearrangement joins TRBV5-4 to TRBJ2-5; TRBD2 matches 12 bases. Losses at the gene ends were 4 bases for V and 1 base for J; bases not matched to a gene: 2. Germline CDR1 reads SGHNT; CDR2 reads YYREEE (reference sequence). CDR3 length: 15 residues. CDR3 DNA sequence: TGTGCCAGCAGCCTGACTAGCGGGGGCCAAGAGACCCAGTACTTC. Protein: CASSLTSGGQETQYF. Full variable domain (outside the CDR3, taken from reference TRBV5-4 and TRBJ2-5): ETGVTQSPTHLIKTRGQQVTLRCSSQSGHNTVSWYQQALGQGPQFIFQYYREEENGRGNFPPRFSGLQFPNYSSELNVNALELDDSALYLCASSLTSGGQETQYFGPGTRLLVL.

This clone was observed a single time. The rearrangement uses TRBV5-4 and TRBJ2-3, with D unresolved. V was trimmed by 0 bases and J by 0 bases, leaving 2 bases between them. CDR3 size: 13 residues. CDR1 and CDR2 (germline): SGHNT, YYREEE (reference sequence). The CDR3 coding sequence is TGTGCCAGCAGCTTGGTAAGCACAGATACGCAGTATTTT. Translating it yields CASSLVSTDTQYF.

A remark on this clone: The junction departs from the called germline gene at one end, perhaps through a read error. Other DNA variants within this sample encode the same CDR3. The genes are TRBV10-3 and TRBJ2-7, with 8 positions matching TRBD1. This CDR3 is 13 amino acids long. The germline V gene has CDR1 ENHRY and CDR2 SYGVKD. CDR3 protein: CAISEDRDYEQYF. In DNA, the CDR3 is TGTGCAATCAGTGAGGACAGGGACTACGAGCAGTACTTC.

Only a few counts were recorded for this clone. V and J are TRBV28 and TRBJ1-3, with 8 bases lining up with TRBD1. The CDR3 covers 16 residues. Trimming at V came to 10 bases and at J to 4 bases, leaving 15 bases not matched to a gene. Looked up from germline, CDR1 is MDHEN and CDR2 is SYDVKM. DNA for the CDR3: TGTGCCATCAGGCTCGAGGGACAGGTGAGGGGAAACACCATATATTTT. As protein: CAIRLEGQVRGNTIYF.

The chain joins TRBV5-1 to TRBJ2-7; D gene uncertain. The CDR3 runs to 15 residues. V was clipped by 0 bases and J by 0 bases, with 10 bases between them. Germline V CDR1 and CDR2: SGHRS, YFSETQ. Here the CDR3 reads CASSLELAVSYEQYF. The DNA for the CDR3 is TGCGCCAGCAGCTTGGAATTGGCGGTCTCCTACGAGCAGTACTTC.

The chain combines TRBV27 with TRBJ2-2; 7 nucleotides align to TRBD1. Looked up from germline, CDR1 is MNHEY and CDR2 is SMNVEV (reference sequence). The CDR3 extends over 14 amino acids. CDR3 nucleotide sequence: TGTGCATCGACCGGGACAGCGAACACCGGGGAGCTGTTTTTT. This codes for CASTGTANTGELFF.

The chain employs TRBV6-1 and TRBJ1-1, with D perhaps matching TRBD1 (5 bases). The CDR3 totals 15 residues. Germline CDR1 MNHNS, CDR2 SASEGT. Trimming removed 6 bases at V and 4 bases at J, with 18 bases between. This CDR3 reads CASSPLTVLSTEAFF. As DNA, the CDR3 is TGTGCCAGCAGCCCCCTGACAGTTCTCAGCACTGAAGCTTTCTTT.

The count of this clone is one. CDR3 loop: CASSYSGQYEAFF. The DNA for the CDR3 is TGTGCCAGCAGTTACTCCGGACAGTATGAAGCTTTCTTT. V usage is TRBV6-5 and J usage is TRBJ1-1, with a tentative D call TRBD1 (6 bases). CDR3 length: 13 residues. V was pared by 0 bases and J by 7 bases, with 9 bases between. Germline-derived CDR1 and CDR2 are MNHEY and SVGAGI.

V usage is TRBV4-2 and J usage is TRBJ1-1, with 7 bases identical to TRBD1. Germline trimming cut 4 bases from V and 5 bases from J; bases unmatched to any gene: 10. Per germline, CDR1 LGHNA and CDR2 YNFKEQ. The CDR3 runs 15 residues. This chain's CDR3 is CASSLVTGSGTEAFF. The CDR3 nucleotides are TGTGCCAGCAGCCTCGTGACAGGGTCGGGAACTGAAGCTTTCTTT.

The chain joins TRBV7-9 to TRBJ1-3, with 7 bases aligning to TRBD1. Germline V gene lookup returns CDR1 SEHNR and CDR2 FQNEAQ (reference sequence). J was trimmed by 4 bases and V by 1 base; bases with no gene match: 4. There are 15 residues in the CDR3. Here the CDR3 DNA reads TGTGCCAGCAGCTTAGAACGGGACAGAGGAAACACCATATATTTT. Its protein product is CASSLERDRGNTIYF.

This sequence joins TRBV9 and TRBJ1-5; possibly TRBD1 for D (6 bases). CDR3 size: 15 residues. Trimming took 2 bases from V and 0 from J, leaving 9 bases between them. Germline V gene sequence: CDR1 SGDLS, CDR2 YYNGEE. Written as DNA, the CDR3 is TGTGCCAGCAGCGTCGGACAGAATAGCAATCAGCCCCAGCATTTT. This gives the protein CASSVGQNSNQPQHF.

V gene TRBV18 combines with J gene TRBJ2-1; TRBD1 aligns across 9 bases. The CDR3 contains 15 residues. The V gene end was trimmed by 3 bases and the J gene end by 3 bases; junction bases not matched to a gene: 3. In germline, CDR1 is KGHSH, CDR2 LQKENI. In DNA form, the CDR3 reads TGTGCCAGCTCACCTATGGACAGGGGCTACAATGAGCAGTTCTTC. Its protein is CASSPMDRGYNEQFF. Supplemented by reference TRBV18 and TRBJ2-1, the full variable domain reads NAGVMQNPRHLVRRRGQEARLRCSPMKGHSHVYWYRQLPEEGLKFMVYLQKENIIDESGMPKERFSAEFPKEGPSILRIQQVVRGDSAAYFCASSPMDRGYNEQFFGPGTRLTVL.

This clone was recorded once. The J gene is TRBJ2-3, the V gene TRBV7-9, with 7 nucleotides matching TRBD2. The length of the CDR3 is 15 residues. V dropped 1 base and J dropped 2; count of bases not matched to a gene: 3. Looked up from germline, CDR1 is SEHNR and CDR2 is FQNEAQ (reference sequence). The CDR3 loop is CASSLDSGATDTQYF. CDR3 nucleotides: TGTGCCAGCAGCTTAGACAGCGGGGCCACAGATACGCAGTATTTT.

This clone showed up just a few times. V gene TRBV14 combines with J gene TRBJ1-2; no definite D call. The CDR3 consists of 12 residues. Trimming cost V 3 bases and J 4 bases, with 6 bases left between them. Germline CDR1 reads SGHDN; CDR2 reads FVKESK. CDR3 protein: CASSHNSYGYTF. CDR3 nucleotides: TGTGCCAGCAGCCATAACAGCTATGGCTACACCTTC.

This chain joins TRBV7-8 and TRBJ2-1, with 16 bases identical to TRBD2. Germline V gives CDR1 SGHVS, CDR2 FQNEAQ. CDR3 length: 17 amino acids. Germline trimming cut 6 bases from V and 6 bases from J; bases unmatched to any gene: 8. The CDR3: CASRSGTSGGAFNEQFF. The CDR3 DNA sequence: TGTGCCAGCAGATCTGGGACTAGCGGGGGGGCTTTCAATGAGCAGTTCTTC.

This clone is a singleton in its sample. This chain links TRBV18 with TRBJ1-4; TRBD1 matches 12 bases. Germline trimming cut 3 bases from V and 8 bases from J; bases unmatched to any gene: 10. There are 17 residues in the CDR3. CDR1 and CDR2 (germline): KGHSH, LQKENI. CDR3 nucleotide sequence: TGTGCCAGCTCACCCAGCCCCTACGGGACAGGGGGCGAAAAACTGTTTTTT. This encodes CASSPSPYGTGGEKLFF.

The V and J genes are TRBV5-4 and TRBJ2-3; 9 bases fit TRBD2. V lost 2 bases to trimming and J lost 4 bases; unmatched junction nucleotides: 11. The CDR3 covers 17 residues. Germline V gives CDR1 SGHNT, CDR2 YYREEE (reference sequence). CDR3 sequence reads: CASSFSGGGVYSDTQYF. As DNA, the CDR3 is TGTGCCAGCAGCTTTAGTGGCGGGGGGGTATATTCAGATACGCAGTATTTT.

This clone has a single count. The gene calls are TRBV6-5 and TRBJ2-7; possible D gene TRBD1, 6 bases. Germline V gene data show CDR1 as MNHEY and CDR2 as SVGAGI. Trimming removed 1 base from V and 6 bases from J, with 16 bases in between. The CDR3 has 15 residues. For the CDR3, the DNA is TGTGCCAGCAGTTACTTCCCACAGGGACAAGCCGAGCAGTACTTC. Translation: CASSYFPQGQAEQYF.

The table lists this clone with a few counts. The chain carries TRBV5-1 and TRBJ1-4; 7 bases map to TRBD1. V shed 1 base and J 8 bases; nucleotides not matched to a gene: 8. Germline V lookup: CDR1 SGHRS, CDR2 YFSETQ. There are 15 residues in the CDR3. The CDR3 nucleotides are TGCGCCAGCAGCTTGTTCCCGGACAGGAGGGAAAAACTGTTTTTT. Translated: CASSLFPDRREKLFF.

The gene calls are TRBV19 and TRBJ2-2, with TRBD1 identical over 11 bases. The ends lost 7 bases at V and 1 base at J; junction bases unmatched: 11. This CDR3 region has 18 residues. Germline V gives CDR1 LNHDA, CDR2 SQIVND (reference sequence). The CDR3 reads CASKGGTGGNRNTGELFF. The CDR3 region has the DNA TGTGCCAGTAAAGGAGGGACAGGGGGTAATCGGAACACCGGGGAGCTGTTTTTT.

The CDR3 is CASSLRGEDYGYTF. The CDR3, as DNA: TGCGCCAGCAGCTTGAGGGGCGAGGACTATGGCTACACCTTC. J is TRBJ1-2 and V is TRBV5-1, with D perhaps matching TRBD1 (5 bases). CDR1 is SGHRS and CDR2 is YFSETQ in the germline V gene. This CDR3 comprises 14 residues. The V gene lost 1 base and the J gene lost 3 bases, with 10 bases spanning the gap.

The chain couples TRBV7-8 to TRBJ1-1; a possible D gene is TRBD1 (6 bases). Trimming stripped 1 base from V and 4 bases from J, with 7 bases between. CDR3 length equals 13 residues. Germline assignment: CDR1 SGHVS and CDR2 FQNEAQ. DNA for the CDR3: TGTGCCAGCAGCTTAGACAGGGTCACTGAAGCTTTCTTT. Encoded protein: CASSLDRVTEAFF.

This clone was observed once. The chain combines TRBV10-2 with TRBJ2-1, with 9 bases identical to TRBD1. The CDR3 consists of 12 residues. In germline, CDR1 is WSHSY, CDR2 SAAADI. The trim removed 6 bases at V and 8 bases at J, leaving 2 bases unmatched. The CDR3: CASRTGGYEQFF. The CDR3, as DNA: TGCGCCAGCAGGACAGGGGGGTATGAGCAGTTCTTC.

This clone was detected only a few times. The chain couples TRBV10-3 to TRBJ1-5; possibly TRBD1 for D (5 bases). This CDR3 spans 15 amino acids. Between the trimmed V and J ends, which lost 6 bases and 1 base, there was a span of 13 bases. CDR1 and CDR2 from the germline V gene are ENHRY and SYGVKD. CDR3 sequence: CAISSFGGSNQPQHF. The CDR3 DNA is TGTGCCATCAGCTCCTTCGGGGGAAGCAATCAGCCCCAGCATTTT.

The chain combines TRBV10-3 with TRBJ1-4; 7 bases are shared with TRBD1. With 5 bases clipped from V and 8 bases from J, the junction kept 8 bases outside the gene matches. Germline V gene lookup returns CDR1 ENHRY and CDR2 SYGVKD. The CDR3 spans 14 residues. The CDR3 loop is CAISPGQNSEKLFF. CDR3 sequence (DNA): TGTGCCATCAGTCCGGGACAGAACTCCGAAAAACTGTTTTTT.

This chain links TRBV15 with TRBJ2-7, with 8 bases fitting TRBD1. Germline assignment: CDR1 LNHNV and CDR2 YYDKDF (reference sequence). The CDR3 sequence is 13 residues long. Trimming cost V 8 bases and J 3 bases; bases outside gene matches: 6. CDR3 in amino acids: CATQTGGNYEQYF. In DNA, the CDR3 is TGTGCCACCCAAACAGGGGGGAACTACGAGCAGTACTTC.

V and J are TRBV5-1 and TRBJ2-1, with D tentatively TRBD1 (5 bases). The CDR3 has 16 amino acids. Germline V CDR1 and CDR2: SGHRS, YFSETQ. V lost 0 bases and J 1 base, leaving 11 bases between the germline ends. CDR3 bases: TGCGCCAGCAGCTTGGGACGGACAAGATCCTACAATGAGCAGTTCTTC. Its translation: CASSLGRTRSYNEQFF.